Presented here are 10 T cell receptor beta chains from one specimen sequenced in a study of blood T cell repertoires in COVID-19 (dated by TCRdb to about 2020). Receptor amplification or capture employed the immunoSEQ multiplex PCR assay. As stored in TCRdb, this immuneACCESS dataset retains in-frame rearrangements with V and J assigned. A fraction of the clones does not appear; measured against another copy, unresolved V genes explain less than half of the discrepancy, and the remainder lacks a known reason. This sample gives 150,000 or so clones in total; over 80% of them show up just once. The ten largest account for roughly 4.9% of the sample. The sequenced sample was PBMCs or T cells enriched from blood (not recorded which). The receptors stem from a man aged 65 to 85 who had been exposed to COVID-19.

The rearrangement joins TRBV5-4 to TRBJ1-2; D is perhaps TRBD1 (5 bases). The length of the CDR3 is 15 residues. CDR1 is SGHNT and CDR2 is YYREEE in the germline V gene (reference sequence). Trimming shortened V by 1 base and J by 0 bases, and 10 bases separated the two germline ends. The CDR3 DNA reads TGTGCCAGCAGCTTGTTTCAGGGCGCTAACTATGGCTACACCTTC. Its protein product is CASSLFQGANYGYTF. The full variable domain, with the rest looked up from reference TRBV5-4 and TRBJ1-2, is ETGVTQSPTHLIKTRGQQVTLRCSSQSGHNTVSWYQQALGQGPQFIFQYYREEENGRGNFPPRFSGLQFPNYSSELNVNALELDDSALYLCASSLFQGANYGYTFGSGTRLTVV.

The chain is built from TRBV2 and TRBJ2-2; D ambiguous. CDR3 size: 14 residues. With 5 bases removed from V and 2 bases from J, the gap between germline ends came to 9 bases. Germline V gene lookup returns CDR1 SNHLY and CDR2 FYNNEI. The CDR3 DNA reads TGTGCCAGCAGTTCGGGTCCAAACACCGGGGAGCTGTTTTTT. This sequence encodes CASSSGPNTGELFF.

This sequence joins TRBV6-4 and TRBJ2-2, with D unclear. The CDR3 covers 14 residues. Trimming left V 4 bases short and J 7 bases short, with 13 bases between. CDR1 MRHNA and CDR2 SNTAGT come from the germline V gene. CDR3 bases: TGTGCCAGCAGTGTCGAGTCTGGAGTCGGGGAGCTGTTTTTT. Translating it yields CASSVESGVGELFF.

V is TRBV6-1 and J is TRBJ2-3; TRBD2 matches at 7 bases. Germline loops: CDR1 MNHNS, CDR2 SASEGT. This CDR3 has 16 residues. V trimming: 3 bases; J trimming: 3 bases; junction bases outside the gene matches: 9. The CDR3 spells CASSDWGGGRTDTQYF. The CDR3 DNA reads TGTGCCAGCAGTGACTGGGGCGGGGGAAGGACAGATACGCAGTATTTT.

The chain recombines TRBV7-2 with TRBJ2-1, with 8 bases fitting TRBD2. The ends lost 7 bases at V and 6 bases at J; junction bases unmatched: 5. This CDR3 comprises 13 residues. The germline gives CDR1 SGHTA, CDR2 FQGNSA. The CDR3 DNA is TGTGCCAGCACTCGGGCGGGGGGCAATGAGCAGTTCTTC. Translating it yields CASTRAGGNEQFF. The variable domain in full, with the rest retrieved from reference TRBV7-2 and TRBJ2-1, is GAGVSQSPSNKVTEKGKDVELRCDPISGHTALYWYRQSLGQGLEFLIYFQGNSAPDKSGLPSDRFSAERTGGSVSTLTIQRTQQEDSAVYLCASTRAGGNEQFFGPGTRLTVL.

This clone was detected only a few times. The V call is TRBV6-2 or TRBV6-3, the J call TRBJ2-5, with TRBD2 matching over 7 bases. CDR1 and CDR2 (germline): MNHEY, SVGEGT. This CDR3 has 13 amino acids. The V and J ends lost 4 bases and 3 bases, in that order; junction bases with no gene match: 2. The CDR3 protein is CASSFGGEETQYF. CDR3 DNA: TGTGCCAGCAGTTTTGGGGGGGAAGAGACCCAGTACTTC.

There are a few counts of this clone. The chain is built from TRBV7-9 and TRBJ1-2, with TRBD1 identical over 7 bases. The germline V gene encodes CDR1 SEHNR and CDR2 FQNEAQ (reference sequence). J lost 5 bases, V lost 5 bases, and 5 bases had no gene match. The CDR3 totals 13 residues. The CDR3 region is CASSRDSGYGYTF. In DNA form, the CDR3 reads TGTGCCAGCAGCCGGGACAGCGGATATGGCTACACCTTC.

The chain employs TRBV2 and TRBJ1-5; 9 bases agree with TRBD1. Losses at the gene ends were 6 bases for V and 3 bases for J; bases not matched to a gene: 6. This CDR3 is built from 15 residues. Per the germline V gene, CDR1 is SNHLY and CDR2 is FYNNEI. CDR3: CASREDRGTNQPQHF. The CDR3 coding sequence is TGTGCCAGCAGAGAGGACAGGGGAACCAATCAGCCCCAGCATTTT.

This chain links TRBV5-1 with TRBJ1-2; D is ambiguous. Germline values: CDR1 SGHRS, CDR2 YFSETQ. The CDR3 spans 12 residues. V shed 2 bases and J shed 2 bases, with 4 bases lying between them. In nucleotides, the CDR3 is TGCGCCAGCAGCTTCGAGAACTATGGCTACACCTTC. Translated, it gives CASSFENYGYTF.

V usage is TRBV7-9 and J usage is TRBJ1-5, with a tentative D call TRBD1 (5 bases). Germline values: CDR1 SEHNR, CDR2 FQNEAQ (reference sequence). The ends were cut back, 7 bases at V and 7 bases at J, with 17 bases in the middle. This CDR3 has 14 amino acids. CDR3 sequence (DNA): TGTGCCAGCACCGCGGGGCCGGTCCCACAGCCCCAGCATTTT. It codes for CASTAGPVPQPQHF.